This T cell receptor (beta chain) was retrieved from a study of CD8 T cells in ankylosing spondylitis. Study-wide points: Reactive arthritis synovial fluid and blood previously showed some of these motif variants. Reportedly, significant enrichment of disease-linked clones occurred in matched ankylosing spondylitis synovial fluid. Made up of under 10 highly homologous variants, a TCR beta motif appeared characteristic of ankylosing spondylitis blood.

Construction of TCR beta libraries was performed using quantitative 5'-RACE with molecular barcodes. Using its own MiXCR run on the 5' RACE reads, TCRdb lists one record per CDR3 protein. The table shows 150,000 to 200,000 distinct CDR3 sequences, with approximately 12% occurring only once. The CDR3 loop spans 13 amino acids. The germline V and J ends were trimmed by 5 bases and 7 bases, with 11 bases remaining between them. The germline gives CDR1 SGHTA, CDR2 FQGTGA. This clonotype has a handful of counts. Its antigen is unknown. The receptor was derived from a female donor with ankylosing spondylitis or in good health (not recorded which). The rearrangement uses TRBV7-3 and TRBJ1-4; D unresolved. The sequencing sample was made of blood, either unsorted or a sorted T cell fraction (not recorded which). The CDR3 DNA follows: TGTGCCAGCAGCCCCGACTTGGGTGAAAAACTGTTTTTT. This translates into CASSPDLGEKLFF.